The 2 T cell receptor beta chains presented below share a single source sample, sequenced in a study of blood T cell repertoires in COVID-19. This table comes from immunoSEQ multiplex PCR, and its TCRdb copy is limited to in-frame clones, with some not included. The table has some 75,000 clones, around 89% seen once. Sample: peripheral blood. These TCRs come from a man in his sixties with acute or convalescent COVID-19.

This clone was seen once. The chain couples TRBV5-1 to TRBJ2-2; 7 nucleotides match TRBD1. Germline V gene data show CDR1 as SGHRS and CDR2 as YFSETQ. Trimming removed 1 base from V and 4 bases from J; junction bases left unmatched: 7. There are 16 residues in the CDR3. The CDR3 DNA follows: TGCGCCAGCAGCTTGCTAGATGGGACAGCCACCGGGGAGCTGTTTTTT. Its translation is CASSLLDGTATGELFF. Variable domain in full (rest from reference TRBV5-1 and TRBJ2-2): KAGVTQTPRYLIKTRGQQVTLSCSPISGHRSVSWYQQTPGQGLQFLFEYFSETQRNKGNFPGRFSGRQFSNSRSEMNVSTLELGDSALYLCASSLLDGTATGELFFGEGSRLTVL.

The CDR3 spells CASRLGQVNEKLFF. CDR3 nucleotides: TGCGCCAGCAGACTCGGACAGGTGAATGAAAAACTGTTTTTT. V usage is TRBV5-1 and J usage is TRBJ1-4, with TRBD1 matching over 7 bases. This CDR3 spans 14 amino acids. The germline V gene has CDR1 SGHRS and CDR2 YFSETQ. The J segment lost 5 bases and the V segment lost 5 bases, leaving 6 bases of the junction unmatched.